This T cell receptor (beta chain) was identified in a study of spatial heterogeneity in lung cancer. V was trimmed by 3 bases and J by 4 bases, leaving 3 bases between them. This CDR3 contains 12 residues. CDR1 is KGHDR, CDR2 SFDVKD, per germline. Time point noted: sample taken at primary tumor resection. Using its own MiXCR run on the 5' RACE reads, TCRdb lists one record per CDR3 protein. Of some 13,000 distinct CDR3 sequences detected, roughly 3.4% appear once; the ten largest clones hold around 8%. Findings of the study overall: Expanded alpha and beta TCR counts within tumors tracked tumor mutation counts.

This clonotype was observed many times. No antigen is known for it. The clonotype was recovered from a male donor with early-stage non-small cell lung cancer. The chain combines TRBV24-1 with TRBJ2-1; D is uncertain. The sequenced sample was lung tumor tissue, obtained at surgery. DNA of the CDR3: TGTGCCACCAGTGATCTATACAATGAGCAGTTCTTC. Translating it yields CATSDLYNEQFF.